Shown below are 3 T cell receptor beta chains from a single sample sequenced in a study of blood T cell repertoires in COVID-19. This table comes from immunoSEQ multiplex PCR, and its TCRdb copy is limited to in-frame clones, with some not included. The sample includes roughly 260,000 clones, about 85% of them seen just once. The sequenced sample consisted of peripheral blood. These receptor sequences come from a man in his 60s who had recovered from COVID-19.

This clone has just one count. The V and J genes are TRBV3-1 (or the pseudogene TRBV3-2) and TRBJ1-2; weak D call: TRBD1 (6 bases). The length of the CDR3 is 15 residues. V was shortened by 5 bases and J by 0 bases, with 13 bases between the two germline ends. In germline, CDR1 is LGHDT, CDR2 YNNKEL (reference sequence). The CDR3 loop reads CASSFRQAANYGYTF. The DNA for the CDR3 is TGTGCCAGCAGCTTCCGACAGGCCGCTAACTATGGCTACACCTTC.

V usage is TRBV5-5 and J usage is TRBJ2-7, with D perhaps matching TRBD1 (6 bases). The CDR3 runs to 14 residues. Germline loops: CDR1 SGHKS, CDR2 YYEKEE (reference sequence). Deletions cut 0 bases from V and 1 base from J, with 8 bases between. As DNA, the CDR3 is TGTGCCAGCAGCTTGGTCGGACAGTCCTACGAGCAGTACTTC. This encodes CASSLVGQSYEQYF.

The V and J genes are TRBV4-2 and TRBJ1-1; tentative D call: TRBD1 (5 bases). With 1 base removed from V and 4 bases from J, the gap between germline ends came to 19 bases. Germline lookup yields CDR1 LGHNA and CDR2 YNFKEQ. There are 17 residues in the CDR3. CDR3 sequence (DNA): TGTGCCAGCAGCCAAGGACAGTTATTGGGGGGGGGCACTGAAGCTTTCTTT. Translating it yields CASSQGQLLGGGTEAFF.